These 19 T cell receptor beta chains came from one sample sequenced in a study of response to subunit inactivated influenza vaccine. TCRdb recomputed calls from the RT-PCR reads with MiXCR, one row per CDR3 protein. Here the sample spans around 530,000 distinct CDR3 sequences, about 17% being singletons. Sequenced here: CD4+ T cells sorted from PBMCs, sampled less than 30 months after vaccination. The receptors derive from a man between 50 and 75 years old who received an inactivated influenza vaccine.

This chain links TRBV20-1 with TRBJ1-6; possibly TRBD1 for D (6 bases). V was pared by 6 bases and J by 13 bases, with 16 bases between. The CDR3 spans 12 residues. Germline CDR1 and CDR2: DFQATT and SNEGSKA (reference sequence). The CDR3 here is CSASGGTSPLHF. The CDR3, as DNA: TGCAGTGCGAGCGGGGGGACATCGCCCCTCCACTTT.

The chain recombines TRBV10-3 with TRBJ2-7, with 7 bases that match TRBD1. Germline-derived CDR1 and CDR2 are ENHRY and SYGVKD. Losses at the gene ends were 6 bases for V and 6 bases for J; bases not matched to a gene: 11. CDR3 length equals 14 residues. Here the CDR3 DNA reads TGTGCCATCAGCGGGACAGCAGTACTCCCCGAGCAGTACTTC. This codes for CAISGTAVLPEQYF.

The chain couples TRBV28 to TRBJ2-3, with D hard to call. This CDR3 is built from 15 residues. The germline V gene has CDR1 MDHEN and CDR2 SYDVKM. The V gene lost 2 bases and the J gene lost 0 bases, with 9 bases spanning the gap. The CDR3 is CASSLRHGSTDTQYF. CDR3 nucleotides: TGTGCCAGCAGTTTAAGGCACGGAAGCACAGATACGCAGTATTTT.

This clonotype was recorded at least ten times. The J gene is TRBJ1-1, the V gene TRBV7-9; D is unresolved. Germline CDR1 SEHNR, CDR2 FQNEAQ (reference sequence). The V and J ends lost 4 bases and 1 base respectively, with 7 bases between them. There are 13 residues in the CDR3. CDR3 loop: CASSSPQNTEAFF. The CDR3 nucleotides are TGTGCCAGCAGCTCCCCGCAGAACACTGAAGCTTTCTTT.

The chain is built from TRBV4-2 and TRBJ2-3; maybe TRBD2 (5 bases). This CDR3 has 18 residues. V was clipped by 0 bases and J by 3 bases, with 19 bases between them. Germline CDR1 LGHNA, CDR2 YNFKEQ. In DNA, the CDR3 is TGTGCCAGCAGCCAAGAGGTGACGGTAGCGAGGAATACAGATACGCAGTATTTT. As protein: CASSQEVTVARNTDTQYF.

This clonotype was seen a handful of times. This chain connects TRBV29-1 to TRBJ2-7, with 8 bases lining up with TRBD2. CDR1 is SQVTM, CDR2 ANQGSEA, per germline. The CDR3 is 17 residues long. V was pared by 4 bases and J by 3 bases, with 17 bases of the junction left unmatched. The CDR3 is CSVVAAGRGLAGYEQYF. The CDR3 DNA is TGCAGCGTTGTGGCCGCGGGGAGAGGACTAGCAGGCTACGAGCAGTACTTC.

The chain links TRBV6-6 to TRBJ2-3; D remains ambiguous. CDR1 and CDR2 from the germline V gene are MNHNY and SVGAGI (reference sequence). The CDR3 is made up of 13 amino acids. The V gene lost 7 bases and the J gene lost 1 base, with 9 bases spanning the gap. The CDR3 sequence is CASIQRRTDTQYF. CDR3 DNA: TGTGCCAGCATTCAGCGCCGCACAGATACGCAGTATTTT.

The V and J genes are TRBV4-3 and TRBJ2-5; TRBD1 matches at 7 bases. Germline CDR1 and CDR2: LGHNA and YSLEER. Trimming at V came to 4 bases and at J to 5 bases, leaving 7 bases not matched to a gene. The CDR3 is made up of 14 amino acids. For the CDR3, the DNA is TGCGCCAGCAGCCCAAGACAGGGTTTTGAGACCCAGTACTTC. Translating it yields CASSPRQGFETQYF.

This clonotype was detected only a few times. The chain joins TRBV10-3 to TRBJ2-7, with D uncertain. The CDR3 is 15 residues long. V was pared by 7 bases and J by 1 base, with 17 bases between. Germline CDR1 and CDR2: ENHRY and SYGVKD. CDR3 protein: CAINDPKEVSYEQYF. The CDR3 DNA reads TGTGCCATCAACGACCCGAAAGAGGTTTCCTACGAGCAGTACTTC.

The chain carries TRBV5-1 and TRBJ2-1, with D uncertain. This CDR3 region has 13 residues. V was clipped by 0 bases and J by 7 bases, with 8 bases between them. Germline CDR1 SGHRS, CDR2 YFSETQ. The CDR3 region is CASSLGFGNEQFF. In DNA, the CDR3 is TGCGCCAGCAGCTTGGGATTTGGGAATGAGCAGTTCTTC. The full variable domain, with the rest looked up from reference TRBV5-1 and TRBJ2-1, is KAGVTQTPRYLIKTRGQQVTLSCSPISGHRSVSWYQQTPGQGLQFLFEYFSETQRNKGNFPGRFSGRQFSNSRSEMNVSTLELGDSALYLCASSLGFGNEQFFGPGTRLTVL.

The V and J genes are TRBV5-4 and TRBJ1-1, with TRBD1 matching over 7 bases. Germline-derived CDR1 and CDR2 are SGHNT and YYREEE (reference sequence). The CDR3 runs to 16 residues. J gave up 1 base and V 0 bases, and 6 bases lay outside the gene matches. CDR3 coding DNA: TGTGCCAGCAGCTTGGCCAGGGGGATAGAGAACACTGAAGCTTTCTTT. Its protein is CASSLARGIENTEAFF.

This chain links TRBV6-2 or TRBV6-3 with TRBJ2-2; TRBD2 is a possible D gene (6 bases). CDR1 MNHEY and CDR2 SVGEGT come from the germline V gene. This CDR3 is built from 17 residues. The ends were cut back, 4 bases at V and 2 bases at J, with 17 bases in the middle. The CDR3 protein is CASSSRTLALNTGELFF. CDR3 sequence (DNA): TGTGCCAGCAGTTCACGAACCCTAGCGTTAAACACCGGGGAGCTGTTTTTT.

A few counts support this clonotype. An end of the junction does not agree with germline; a read error may underlie this. This chain links TRBV7-7 with TRBJ2-1; 9 bases agree with TRBD1. There are 15 residues in the CDR3. Germline loops: CDR1 SSHAT, CDR2 FNYEAQ (reference sequence). As DNA, the CDR3 is TGTGCTAGCAGCTTAGGGACAGGGAAATACAATGAGCAGTTCTTC. The encoded protein is CASSLGTGKYNEQFF.

This clonotype has only a few counts. The chain recombines TRBV4-1 with TRBJ2-3; 8 nucleotides line up with TRBD1. V lost 8 bases, J lost 7 bases, and 14 bases stayed unmatched. CDR1 MGHRA and CDR2 YSYEKL come from the germline V gene. The CDR3 covers 15 residues. The CDR3 region has the DNA TGCGCCAGCCGTCCTGCGCAGGGGGCGCAAAATACGCAGTATTTT. Its protein is CASRPAQGAQNTQYF.

This clonotype appeared many times. This chain links TRBV29-1 with TRBJ1-1; D possibly corresponds to TRBD1 (6 bases). The germline V gene encodes CDR1 SQVTM and CDR2 ANQGSEA. V lost 7 bases and J 12 bases, leaving 21 bases between the germline ends. This CDR3 spans 12 amino acids. The CDR3 reads CSASLGQGRSFF. The CDR3 DNA follows: TGCAGCGCCAGCTTGGGGCAGGGGAGGTCTTTCTTT.

This clonotype was counted between two and nine times. V usage is TRBV2 and J usage is TRBJ2-5; 12 bases are a match to TRBD2. The CDR3 has 14 residues. Germline CDR1 reads SNHLY; CDR2 reads FYNNEI. After removal of 6 bases from V and 5 bases from J, the junction contained 4 bases not matched to a gene. CDR3 amino acids: CASRPGLAGETQYF. In DNA, the CDR3 is TGTGCCAGCAGGCCAGGACTAGCGGGGGAGACCCAGTACTTC.

The chain recombines TRBV18 with TRBJ2-7, with D perhaps TRBD1 or TRBD2 (5 bases each). With 6 bases removed from V and 3 bases from J, the gap between germline ends came to 24 bases. Germline assignment: CDR1 KGHSH and CDR2 LQKENI. The CDR3 length is 17 residues. For the CDR3, the DNA is TGTGCCAGCTCCCCAGACAGACTAACCCGCAGAATCTACGAGCAGTACTTC. It codes for CASSPDRLTRRIYEQYF. The full variable domain, in which reference TRBV18 and TRBJ2-7 provide the parts outside the CDR3, is NAGVMQNPRHLVRRRGQEARLRCSPMKGHSHVYWYRQLPEEGLKFMVYLQKENIIDESGMPKERFSAEFPKEGPSILRIQQVVRGDSAAYFCASSPDRLTRRIYEQYFGPGTRLTVT.

The V call is TRBV7-9, the J call TRBJ1-4, with a weak D call TRBD1 (6 bases). Germline loops: CDR1 SEHNR, CDR2 FQNEAQ (reference sequence). The CDR3 consists of 15 residues. V was cut by 6 bases and J by 5 bases, with 16 bases left in between. CDR3 amino acids: CASSRGGQSNEKLFF. In nucleotides, the CDR3 is TGTGCCAGCAGTCGGGGAGGACAGTCAAATGAAAAACTGTTTTTT. The full variable domain, its missing parts supplied by reference TRBV7-9 and TRBJ1-4, is DTGVSQNPRHKITKRGQNVTFRCDPISEHNRLYWYRQTLGQGPEFLTYFQNEAQLEKSRLLSDRFSAERPKGSFSTLEIQRTEQGDSAMYLCASSRGGQSNEKLFFGSGTQLSVL.

There are many counts of this clonotype. This sequence joins TRBV20-1 and TRBJ2-1; no definite D call. The CDR3 totals 11 residues. V lost 0 bases, J lost 4 bases, and 1 base lay in between. Germline loops: CDR1 DFQATT, CDR2 SNEGSKA (reference sequence). The DNA of the CDR3 is TGCAGTGCTAGAGATTACAATGAGCAGTTCTTC. Its protein product is CSARDYNEQFF.